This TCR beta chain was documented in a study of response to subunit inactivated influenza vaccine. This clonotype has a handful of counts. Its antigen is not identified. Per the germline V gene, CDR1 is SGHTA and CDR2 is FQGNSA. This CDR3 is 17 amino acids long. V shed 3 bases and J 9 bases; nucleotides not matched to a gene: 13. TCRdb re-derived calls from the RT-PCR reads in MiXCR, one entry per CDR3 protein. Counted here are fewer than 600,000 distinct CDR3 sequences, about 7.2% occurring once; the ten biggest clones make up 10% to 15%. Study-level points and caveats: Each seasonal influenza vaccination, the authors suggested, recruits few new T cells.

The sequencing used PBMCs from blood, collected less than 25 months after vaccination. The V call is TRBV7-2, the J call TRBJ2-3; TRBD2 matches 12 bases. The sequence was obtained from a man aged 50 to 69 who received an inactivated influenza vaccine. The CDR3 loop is CASSFPTSGRPSGTQYF. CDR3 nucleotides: TGTGCCAGCAGCTTCCCTACTAGCGGGAGGCCCTCGGGGACGCAGTATTTT.